The 16 T cell receptor beta chains given below trace back to one sample, sequenced in a study of identical twins. Via MiXCR, TCRdb re-called the 5' RACE reads, giving one row per CDR3 protein. The profile shows roughly 690,000 distinct CDR3 sequences, 20% to 25% of them singletons. These same data were also listed under a study on T cells expressing NK-cell markers.

What was sequenced was PBMCs. The receptors here all came from a woman under 30 in good health.

The V gene is TRBV28, the J gene TRBJ2-1; no firm D call. The CDR3 is made up of 13 amino acids. Trimming took 7 bases from V and 8 from J, leaving 15 bases between them. Germline CDR1 and CDR2: MDHEN and SYDVKM. In DNA form, the CDR3 reads TGTGCCAGCACGTCATTAGGACGGTATGAGCAGTTCTTC. Its protein product is CASTSLGRYEQFF.

This clonotype was picked up a small number of times. The chain employs TRBV5-1 and TRBJ1-4; 9 nucleotides agree with TRBD1. The germline gives CDR1 SGHRS, CDR2 YFSETQ. The CDR3 is made up of 14 amino acids. J gave up 6 bases and V 4 bases, and 4 bases lay outside the gene matches. CDR3 loop: CASSLQGADEKLFF. Written as DNA, the CDR3 is TGCGCCAGCAGCCTACAGGGGGCGGATGAAAAACTGTTTTTT.

This clonotype was counted a few times. The chain employs TRBV27 and TRBJ2-1; 8 positions match TRBD2. CDR1 and CDR2 (germline): MNHEY, SMNVEV (reference sequence). This CDR3 has 11 residues. J lost 10 bases, V lost 7 bases, and 3 bases had no gene match. The CDR3 protein is CASIRGGEQFF. The CDR3 coding sequence is TGTGCCAGCATTCGGGGGGGGGAGCAGTTCTTC.

V is TRBV5-1 and J is TRBJ2-6; D ambiguous. V gave up 0 bases and J gave up 5 bases, with 15 bases separating them. CDR1 and CDR2 (germline): SGHRS, YFSETQ. The CDR3 runs 17 residues. DNA for the CDR3: TGCGCCAGCAGCTTGGCCACGACGGCTCTCTGGGCCAACGTCCTGACTTTC. Its translation is CASSLATTALWANVLTF.

The chain links TRBV21-1 to TRBJ1-2; TRBD1 was called by the table and not checked on the DNA. TRBV21-1 is described as a pseudogene. The CDR3 is 15 amino acids. CDR3 sequence: CASSKKGQGSYGYTF. The CDR3 nucleotides read TGTGCCAGCAGCAAAAAGGGGCAGGGATCCTATGGCTACACCTTC.

This sequence joins TRBV18 and TRBJ1-1; D is perhaps TRBD1 (5 bases). V shed 10 bases and J shed 7 bases, with 16 bases lying between them. Germline V gene lookup returns CDR1 KGHSH and CDR2 LQKENI. The CDR3 extends over 12 amino acids. This CDR3 is CATTQGGHEAFF. The DNA for the CDR3 is TGTGCCACCACTCAGGGAGGGCATGAAGCTTTCTTT.

The chain links TRBV6-5 to TRBJ2-1; D remains unclear. Germline V CDR1 and CDR2: MNHEY, SVGAGI. V was clipped by 0 bases and J by 6 bases, with 9 bases between them. The CDR3 runs to 14 residues. The CDR3 DNA reads TGTGCCAGCAGTTACTCGAAGACTCCCAATGAGCAGTTCTTC. Its protein is CASSYSKTPNEQFF.

There are a few counts of this clonotype. An end of the junction differs from the germline gene, which may be a read error. This sequence joins TRBV5-6 and TRBJ2-1; D possibly uses TRBD1 or TRBD2 (5 bases each). Germline V gene sequence: CDR1 SGHDT, CDR2 YYEEEE. This CDR3 spans 12 amino acids. The CDR3 region has the DNA TGTGCCAGCAGCTCCCCTCACCCGGGGCTAAGCTTC. It codes for CASSSPHPGLSF.

The rearrangement joins TRBV5-8 to TRBJ2-1, with 7 bases matching TRBD2. Trimming cost V 4 bases and J 3 bases; bases outside gene matches: 7. The germline CDR1 and CDR2 sequences are SGHTS and YDEGEE. This CDR3 has 15 residues. The CDR3 spells CASSVGLTNYNEQFF. The CDR3 DNA is TGTGCCAGCAGCGTGGGACTAACGAACTACAATGAGCAGTTCTTC.

The rearrangement joins TRBV12-3 or TRBV12-4 to TRBJ1-4; 7 bases are shared with TRBD1. The V and J ends lost 6 bases and 6 bases, in that order; junction bases with no gene match: 7. The CDR3 loop spans 14 amino acids. Here the CDR3 DNA reads TGTGCCAGCAGGGGACAGTCTTCAGATGAAAAACTGTTTTTT. As protein: CASRGQSSDEKLFF.

This clonotype was seen a handful of times. The rearrangement links TRBV7-2 to TRBJ2-5, with TRBD1 matching over 10 bases. The CDR3 sequence is 14 residues long. Germline V gene lookup returns CDR1 SGHTA and CDR2 FQGNSA. The junction had 3 bases not matched to a gene; V was cut back by 5 bases and J by 3 bases. CDR3 protein: CASSRDRGEETQYF. The CDR3 DNA reads TGTGCCAGCAGCCGGGACAGGGGCGAAGAGACCCAGTACTTC.

This clonotype has more than one count but fewer than ten. The chain combines TRBV19 with TRBJ2-1; D might be TRBD2 (6 bases). V gave up 3 bases and J gave up 7 bases, with 22 bases separating them. This CDR3 is 17 amino acids long. Germline CDR1 LNHDA, CDR2 SQIVND (reference sequence). CDR3 coding DNA: TGTGCCAGTAGTATCCGAAGGCCGGGACTGGGTGTGAATGAGCAGTTCTTC. Protein: CASSIRRPGLGVNEQFF.

Only one count was recorded for this clonotype. V gene TRBV4-3 combines with J gene TRBJ2-7; 7 bases match TRBD2. The CDR3 spans 15 residues. Germline assignment: CDR1 LGHNA and CDR2 YSLEER. V lost 2 bases to trimming and J lost 3 bases; unmatched junction nucleotides: 7. CDR3 nucleotides: TGCGCCAGCAGCCAAAAAGAGACTAGCCTCTACGAGCAGTACTTC. Encoded protein: CASSQKETSLYEQYF.

This chain uses TRBV6-1 with TRBJ2-7, with 8 bases identical to TRBD2. CDR3 length: 14 residues. Germline V lookup: CDR1 MNHNS, CDR2 SASEGT. V was pared by 6 bases and J by 6 bases, with 10 bases of the junction left unmatched. For the CDR3, the DNA is TGTGCCAGCAGCCGCCCGGGACTAGGTTCCGAGCAGTACTTC. Its translation: CASSRPGLGSEQYF.

The V call is TRBV12-3 or TRBV12-4, the J call TRBJ2-3; the D is unclear. Trimming stripped 4 bases from V and 4 bases from J, with 6 bases between. CDR3 size: 12 residues. CDR3 coding DNA: TGTGCCAGCAGTTGGGTCGCAGATACGCAGTATTTT. It specifies CASSWVADTQYF.

This clonotype was picked up many times. The DNA of the CDR3 is TGTGCCAGCAGTCGCGGGGGGGCCACAGATACGCAGTATTTT. Its translation is CASSRGGATDTQYF. V gene TRBV12-3 or TRBV12-4 combines with J gene TRBJ2-3; 9 nucleotides align to TRBD2. The CDR3 sequence is 14 residues long. V shed 5 bases, J shed 2 bases, and the junction held 2 bases outside the gene matches.